The present entry profiles one TCR beta chain with its context. This entry comes from a study of tumor-infiltrating lymphocytes in oesophageal squamous cell carcinoma. This CDR3 is 17 amino acids long. Looked up from germline, CDR1 is MNHEY and CDR2 is SMNVEV (reference sequence). TCRdb recomputed calls from the PCR reads with MiXCR, one row per CDR3 protein. The data hold more than 10,000 distinct CDR3 sequences, with 45% to 65% observed a single time. This TCR was recovered from a male donor with esophageal squamous cell carcinoma. Sequences were obtained from esophageal tumor tissue. The chain employs TRBV27 and TRBJ2-3; 14 nucleotides line up with TRBD2. TRBJ2-1 explains the end of the DNA better; the J call may be wrong. CDR3 DNA: TGTGCCAGCAGTTTAACCACCGGGACTAGCGGGAGTAATGAGCAGTTCTTC. Translated: CASSLTTGTSGSNEQFF.